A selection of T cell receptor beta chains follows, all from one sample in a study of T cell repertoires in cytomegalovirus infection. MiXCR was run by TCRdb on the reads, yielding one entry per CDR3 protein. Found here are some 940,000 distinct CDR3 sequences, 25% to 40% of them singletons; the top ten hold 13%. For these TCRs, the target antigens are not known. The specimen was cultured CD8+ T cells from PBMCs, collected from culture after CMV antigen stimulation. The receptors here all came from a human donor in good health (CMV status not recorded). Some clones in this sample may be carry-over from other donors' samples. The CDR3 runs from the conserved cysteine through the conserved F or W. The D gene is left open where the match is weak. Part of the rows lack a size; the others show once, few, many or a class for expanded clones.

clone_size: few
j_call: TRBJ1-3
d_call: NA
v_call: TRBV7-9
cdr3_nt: TGTGCCAGCACCGACGGGGCGGGCTCTGGAAACACCATATATTTT
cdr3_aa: CASTDGAGSGNTIYF

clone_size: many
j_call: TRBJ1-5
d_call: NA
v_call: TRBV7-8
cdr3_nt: TGTGCCAGCAGCTTGCGGGCAGATAGCAATCAGCCCCAGCATTTT
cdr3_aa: CASSLRADSNQPQHF

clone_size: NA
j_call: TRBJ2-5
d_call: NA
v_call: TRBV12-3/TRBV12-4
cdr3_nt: TGTGCCAGCAGTCCGATCATCCGAAAAGAGACCCAGTACTTC
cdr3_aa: CASSPIIRKETQYF

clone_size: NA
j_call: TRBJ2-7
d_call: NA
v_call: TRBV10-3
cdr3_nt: TGTGCCAGGCGAATGGGACACCAATACGAGCAGTACTTC
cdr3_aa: CARRMGHQYEQYF

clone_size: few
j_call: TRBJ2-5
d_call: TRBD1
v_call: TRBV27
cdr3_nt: TGTGCCAGCAGTTATATGACAGGGGGTCTAGAGACCCAGTACTTC
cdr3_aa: CASSYMTGGLETQYF

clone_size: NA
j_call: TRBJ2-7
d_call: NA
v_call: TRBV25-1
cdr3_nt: TGTGCCAGCAGTGAATATGGGAGCTCCTACGAGCAGTACTTC
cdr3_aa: CASSEYGSSYEQYF

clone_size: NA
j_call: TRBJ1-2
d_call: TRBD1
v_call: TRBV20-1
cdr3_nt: TGCAGTGCCCCGTCGGGGGGACAGGATAACTATGGCTACACCTTC
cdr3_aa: CSAPSGGQDNYGYTF

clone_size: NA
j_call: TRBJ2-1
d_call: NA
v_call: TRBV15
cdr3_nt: TGTGCCACCAGCCCCCGACTGGGAAGCTCCTACAATGAGCAGTTCTTC
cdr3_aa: CATSPRLGSSYNEQFF

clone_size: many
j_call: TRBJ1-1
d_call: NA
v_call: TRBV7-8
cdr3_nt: TGTGCCAGCAGCCAAGGACCGCGCCATGAAGCTTTCTTT
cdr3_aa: CASSQGPRHEAFF

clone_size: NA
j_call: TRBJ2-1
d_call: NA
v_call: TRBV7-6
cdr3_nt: TGTGCCAACAGCTTAGGGGGGCTAGAGCAGTTCTTC
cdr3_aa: CANSLGGLEQFF

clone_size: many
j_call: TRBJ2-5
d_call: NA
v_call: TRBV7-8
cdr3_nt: TGTGCCAGCAGCTTAGTTGGTTTCGGGAACCAAGAGACCCAGTACTTC
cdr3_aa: CASSLVGFGNQETQYF

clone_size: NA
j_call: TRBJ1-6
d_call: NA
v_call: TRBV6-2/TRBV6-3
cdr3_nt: TGTGCCAGCAGAGAACCTAATTCACCCCTCCACTTT
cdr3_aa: CASREPNSPLHF

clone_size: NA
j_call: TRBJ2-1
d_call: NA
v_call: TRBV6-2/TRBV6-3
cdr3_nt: TGTGCCAGCAGTTACTCGGCTAGTAATGAGCAGTTCTTC
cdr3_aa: CASSYSASNEQFF

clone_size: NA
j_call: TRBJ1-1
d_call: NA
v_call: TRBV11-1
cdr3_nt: TGTGCCAGCAGCCCAAGAGGGCTTACAGGGTACACTGAAGCTTTCTTT
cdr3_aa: CASSPRGLTGYTEAFF

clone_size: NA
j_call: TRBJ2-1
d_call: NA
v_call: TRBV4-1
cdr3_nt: TGCGCCAGCAGCCAAGATTTGGGTAGCAATGAGCAGTTCTTC
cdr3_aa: CASSQDLGSNEQFF

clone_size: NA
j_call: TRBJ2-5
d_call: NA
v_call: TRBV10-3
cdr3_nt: TGTGCCAGCCAAACAGGGGAGGCCCAGTACTTC
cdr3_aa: CASQTGEAQYF